Following are 26 T cell receptor beta chains from one sample sequenced in a study of beta chain features in type 1 diabetes. Study-level findings and limits: All four CD4+ subsets from Type 1 diabetes patients carried moderately but significantly shorter TCRB CDR3s.

The study reverse transcribed the entire isolated RNA, so it sequenced expressed TCRB transcripts. Some clones are missing from TCRdb's copy, which holds only in-frame ones; the method was immunoSEQ multiplex PCR. The table records around 41,000 clones, approximately 62% of them present only once. The antigens of these receptors remain unknown. Material for sequencing was Tregs from blood. The receptors were gathered from a man between 25 and 39 years old with type 1 diabetes. Some clones in this sample may be carry-over from other donors' samples.

A single count supports this clone. This chain connects TRBV13 to TRBJ2-3, with TRBD2 matching over 7 bases. CDR1 PRHDT and CDR2 FYEKMQ come from the germline V gene (reference sequence). V lost 5 bases, J lost 4 bases, and 15 bases stayed unmatched. This CDR3 spans 17 amino acids. Here the CDR3 DNA reads TGTGCCAGCAGCCCCGGACCCGGCGGGAGTGGTGCAGATACGCAGTATTTT. This codes for CASSPGPGGSGADTQYF.

The CDR3: CASSLRGSGNTGELFF. CDR3 in DNA: TGTGCCAGCAGCTTAAGGGGTAGCGGGAACACCGGGGAGCTGTTTTTT. The chain joins TRBV7-9 to TRBJ2-2; a weak D match, TRBD2 (6 bases). Germline loops: CDR1 SEHNR, CDR2 FQNEAQ (reference sequence). V was pared by 2 bases and J by 1 base, with 11 bases between. The CDR3 loop spans 16 amino acids.

This clone was counted between two and nine times. The chain combines TRBV5-8 with TRBJ2-4; 7 positions agree with TRBD1. The CDR3 contains 14 residues. Germline V gene sequence: CDR1 SGHTS, CDR2 YDEGEE. V trimming: 10 bases; J trimming: 2 bases; junction bases outside the gene matches: 9. CDR3 region: CAGNRQGPKNIQYF. The DNA of the CDR3 is TGTGCCGGGAATCGACAGGGCCCCAAAAACATTCAGTACTTC.

The sample holds one count of this clone. The V gene is TRBV7-2, the J gene TRBJ1-2, with 7 bases matching TRBD1. Germline assignment: CDR1 SGHTA and CDR2 FQGNSA. The CDR3 length is 14 residues. V shed 5 bases and J 9 bases; nucleotides not matched to a gene: 12. The CDR3 region is CASSALGQPASYTF. The CDR3 nucleotides read TGTGCCAGCAGCGCTTTGGGACAGCCCGCTAGCTACACCTTC.

V gene TRBV7-3 combines with J gene TRBJ2-1; 10 bases match TRBD2. CDR3 length equals 14 residues. Germline trimming cut 7 bases from V and 1 base from J; bases unmatched to any gene: 1. CDR1 is SGHTA and CDR2 is FQGTGA in the germline V gene. The CDR3 region is CASKRGGSYNEQFF. The CDR3 region has the DNA TGTGCCAGCAAGCGGGGGGGGTCCTACAATGAGCAGTTCTTC.

This clone turned up a few times. V usage is TRBV6-1 and J usage is TRBJ2-2, with 8 positions matching TRBD2. V lost 6 bases and J lost 3; bases outside the gene matches: 6. In germline, CDR1 is MNHNS, CDR2 SASEGT. This CDR3 has 15 residues. The CDR3 DNA sequence: TGTGCCAGCAGGGAGCGGGGGAGGGACACCGGGGAGCTGTTTTTT. Translation: CASRERGRDTGELFF.

This clone came up a few times. V usage is TRBV7-3 and J usage is TRBJ2-3; 9 nucleotides match TRBD2. The CDR3 loop spans 16 amino acids. The V gene end was trimmed by 1 base and the J gene end by 5 bases; junction bases not matched to a gene: 7. Germline CDR1 is SGHTA and CDR2 is FQGTGA. CDR3 loop: CASSLNGGGAEDTQYF. As DNA, the CDR3 is TGTGCCAGCAGCTTAAATGGCGGGGGGGCCGAAGATACGCAGTATTTT. The whole variable domain, remainder taken from reference TRBV7-3 and TRBJ2-3, is GAGVSQTPSNKVTEKGKYVELRCDPISGHTALYWYRQSLGQGPEFLIYFQGTGAADDSGLPNDRFFAVRPEGSVSTLKIQRTERGDSAVYLCASSLNGGGAEDTQYFGPGTRLTVL.

The chain uses TRBV6-5 and TRBJ1-2; 9 bases align to TRBD1. V lost 2 bases, J lost 3 bases, and 7 bases stayed unmatched. Germline CDR1 and CDR2: MNHEY and SVGAGI. This CDR3 is 16 amino acids long. The CDR3 nucleotides are TGTGCCAGCAGTTACGGGCTTGGGACAGGGCACTATGGCTACACCTTC. Amino acid sequence: CASSYGLGTGHYGYTF.

The gene calls are TRBV4-2 and TRBJ2-3, with 13 bases that match TRBD2. Germline CDR1 LGHNA, CDR2 YNFKEQ. The CDR3 sequence is 17 residues long. V shed 6 bases and J 0 bases; nucleotides not matched to a gene: 6. The CDR3 DNA sequence: TGTGCCAGCAGACGGACTAGCGGGGGACTGAGCACAGATACGCAGTATTTT. Translating it yields CASRRTSGGLSTDTQYF.

This rearrangement joins TRBV28 to TRBJ1-1; D might be TRBD1 (6 bases). Germline assignment: CDR1 MDHEN and CDR2 SYDVKM. The CDR3 covers 13 residues. Trimming cost V 6 bases and J 4 bases, with 12 bases left between them. In nucleotides, the CDR3 is TGTGCCAGCAGCTACGACAGGTTCACTGAAGCTTTCTTT. It encodes CASSYDRFTEAFF. The full variable domain, completed using reference TRBV28 and TRBJ1-1, is DVKVTQSSRYLVKRTGEKVFLECVQDMDHENMFWYRQDPGLGLRLIYFSYDVKMKEKGDIPEGYSVSREKKERFSLILESASTNQTSMYLCASSYDRFTEAFFGQGTRLTVV.

The chain recombines TRBV7-2 with TRBJ2-5; 8 positions agree with TRBD2. CDR1 and CDR2 (germline): SGHTA, FQGNSA. This CDR3 is 14 amino acids long. J lost 4 bases, V lost 5 bases, and 6 bases had no gene match. CDR3 sequence reads: CASSATSVGETQYF. CDR3 DNA: TGTGCCAGCAGCGCGACTAGCGTCGGAGAGACCCAGTACTTC.

As regards this clone: The junction does not match germline at one end; this may be a read error. The sample contains more than one DNA sequence encoding this CDR3. The rearrangement joins TRBV7-8 to TRBJ1-5; TRBD1 matches 7 bases. Germline lookup yields CDR1 SGHVS and CDR2 FQNEAQ. The CDR3 has 13 amino acids. Here the CDR3 DNA reads TGCGCCAGCAGCTTAGGGGACAGTCAGCCCCAGCATTTT. Translated, it gives CASSLGDSQPQHF.

In this sample, this clone turned up a few times. V usage is TRBV11-2 and J usage is TRBJ1-6, with D hard to call. The V and J ends lost 3 bases and 7 bases respectively, with 13 bases between them. The CDR3 runs to 15 residues. Germline V gene data show CDR1 as SGHAT and CDR2 as FQNNGV. The CDR3 sequence: CASSLSSSGNSPLHF. In DNA form, the CDR3 reads TGTGCCAGCAGCTTGAGTTCTTCCGGGAATTCACCCCTCCACTTT.

This clone has just a few counts. The rearrangement uses TRBV7-2 and TRBJ1-5; D is uncertain. CDR3 length equals 12 residues. The V and J ends lost 4 bases and 4 bases respectively, with 5 bases between them. Germline values: CDR1 SGHTA, CDR2 FQGNSA. In nucleotides, the CDR3 is TGTGCCAGCAGCTCCTTTAATCAGCCCCAGCATTTT. As protein: CASSSFNQPQHF.

This chain joins TRBV5-6 and TRBJ1-2, with 7 bases lining up with TRBD1. Germline loops: CDR1 SGHDT, CDR2 YYEEEE. The V segment lost 0 bases and the J segment 4 bases; nucleotides outside the gene matches: 12. CDR3 length: 17 amino acids. CDR3 loop: CASSLAGFNRGFYGYTF. The DNA of the CDR3 is TGTGCCAGCAGCTTGGCCGGCTTTAACAGGGGATTCTATGGCTACACCTTC. The full variable domain, with the rest looked up from reference TRBV5-6 and TRBJ1-2, is DAGVTQSPTHLIKTRGQQVTLRCSPKSGHDTVSWYQQALGQGPQFIFQYYEEEERQRGNFPDRFSGHQFPNYSSELNVNALLLGDSALYLCASSLAGFNRGFYGYTFGSGTRLTVV.

This clone was counted between two and nine times. The rearrangement links TRBV5-1 to TRBJ2-3; the D gene is possibly TRBD2 (6 bases). The CDR3 has 13 amino acids. The V gene's germline CDR1 is SGHRS and CDR2 YFSETQ. V was trimmed by 3 bases and J by 5 bases, leaving 10 bases between them. CDR3 in DNA: TGCGCCAGCAGCTCGGAGGGTGGAGATACGCAGTATTTT. Its protein is CASSSEGGDTQYF. The entire variable domain, with the rest obtained from reference TRBV5-1 and TRBJ2-3, is as follows: KAGVTQTPRYLIKTRGQQVTLSCSPISGHRSVSWYQQTPGQGLQFLFEYFSETQRNKGNFPGRFSGRQFSNSRSEMNVSTLELGDSALYLCASSSEGGDTQYFGPGTRLTVL.

The chain has TRBV4-2 and TRBJ1-5, with 7 bases lining up with TRBD1. Trimming cost V 2 bases and J 5 bases; bases outside gene matches: 3. Germline V gene data show CDR1 as LGHNA and CDR2 as YNFKEQ. The CDR3 totals 14 residues. The CDR3 region has the DNA TGTGCCAGCAGCCAAACCGGACAGGATCAGCCCCAGCATTTT. It encodes CASSQTGQDQPQHF.

In its sample, this clone was seen once. This sequence joins TRBV2 and TRBJ2-1; D may be TRBD1 (5 bases). Trimming removed 2 bases at V and 4 bases at J, with 6 bases between. This CDR3 is 13 amino acids long. The germline V gene encodes CDR1 SNHLY and CDR2 FYNNEI. CDR3 DNA sequence: TGTGCCAGCAGTGAACAGGGATACAATGAGCAGTTCTTC. This sequence encodes CASSEQGYNEQFF.

This chain uses TRBV7-3 with TRBJ2-6, with a tentative D call TRBD2 (5 bases). The CDR3 is 15 amino acids. The ends were cut back, 5 bases at V and 2 bases at J, with 10 bases in the middle. The germline CDR1 and CDR2 sequences are SGHTA and FQGTGA. The chain's CDR3 is CASSPDGTGANVLTF. The CDR3 DNA reads TGTGCCAGCAGCCCTGACGGGACTGGGGCCAACGTCCTGACTTTC.

This clone has more than one count but fewer than ten. This chain joins TRBV30 and TRBJ1-6; 7 bases agree with TRBD1. V gave up 5 bases and J gave up 12 bases; unmatched junction bases: 4. Germline-derived CDR1 and CDR2 are GTSNPN and SVGIG (reference sequence). The CDR3 extends over 11 amino acids. This CDR3 is CAWRQGLPLHF. CDR3 in DNA: TGTGCCTGGCGACAGGGTTTACCCCTCCACTTT.

This clone has only a few counts. This chain joins TRBV7-2 and TRBJ1-2, with no clear D. V was cut by 0 bases and J by 8 bases, with 10 bases left in between. The length of the CDR3 is 13 residues. CDR1 and CDR2 (germline): SGHTA, FQGNSA. The CDR3 is CASSLAGSSGYTF. In DNA form, the CDR3 reads TGTGCCAGCAGCTTAGCGGGTAGTAGCGGCTACACCTTC.

This clone came up once. The chain joins TRBV18 to TRBJ1-2; TRBD1 agrees at 9 bases. The CDR3 length is 14 residues. Germline values: CDR1 KGHSH, CDR2 LQKENI. V trimming: 4 bases; J trimming: 6 bases; junction bases outside the gene matches: 6. The CDR3 loop is CASSRVGTGNGYTF. DNA for the CDR3: TGTGCCAGCTCACGAGTCGGGACAGGGAATGGCTACACCTTC.

The chain combines TRBV6-1 with TRBJ2-3, with 9 positions matching TRBD1. The length of the CDR3 is 13 residues. Trimming took 6 bases from V and 3 from J; bases not matched to a gene: 1. Germline-derived CDR1 and CDR2 are MNHNS and SASEGT. The CDR3 nucleotides read TGTGCCAGCAGGGGACAGGGAACAGATACGCAGTATTTT. It translates to CASRGQGTDTQYF.

This chain uses TRBV4-1 with TRBJ1-1, with TRBD1 matching over 9 bases. CDR1 MGHRA and CDR2 YSYEKL come from the germline V gene. The CDR3 is 14 amino acids. The junction had 1 base not matched to a gene; V was cut back by 4 bases and J by 1 base. The CDR3, as DNA: TGCGCCAGCAGCCCGGACAGGGGGAACACTGAAGCTTTCTTT. Translating it yields CASSPDRGNTEAFF.

The chain joins TRBV7-2 to TRBJ2-4, with D possibly being TRBD1 (5 bases). V lost 0 bases and J lost 8, with 8 bases in between. CDR1 is SGHTA, CDR2 FQGNSA, per germline. This CDR3 has 13 residues. DNA of the CDR3: TGTGCCAGCAGCTTAGCTGGGGCGGACATTCAGTACTTC. This encodes CASSLAGADIQYF.

This sequence joins TRBV5-1 and TRBJ2-5, with 7 positions matching TRBD1. V shed 4 bases and J 1 base; nucleotides not matched to a gene: 4. Germline-derived CDR1 and CDR2 are SGHRS and YFSETQ. The CDR3 contains 14 residues. CDR3: CASSPTGSQETQYF. The CDR3 DNA sequence: TGCGCCAGCAGCCCGACAGGGAGCCAAGAGACCCAGTACTTC.